The 8 T cell receptor beta chains in this list originate from one sample, sequenced in a study of blood T cell repertoires in COVID-19. TCRdb keeps only in-frame clones here, not all; method: immunoSEQ multiplex PCR. The repertoire holds roughly 180,000 clones, with approximately 85% as singletons. Sequenced sample: peripheral blood. These receptors all stem from a man aged 60 to 69 who had recovered from COVID-19.

The chain recombines TRBV10-3 with TRBJ1-1; the D gene is possibly TRBD1 (5 bases). This CDR3 comprises 14 residues. Germline CDR1 is ENHRY and CDR2 is SYGVKD. Deletions cut 4 bases from V and 5 bases from J, with 14 bases between. The CDR3 is CAISGGDALTEAFF. As DNA, the CDR3 is TGTGCCATCAGTGGGGGGGACGCGTTGACTGAAGCTTTCTTT.

The rearrangement joins TRBV7-8 to TRBJ1-6; a weak D match, TRBD1 (5 bases). The CDR3 runs 16 residues. Trimming shortened V by 2 bases and J by 11 bases, and 19 bases separated the two germline ends. Germline assignment: CDR1 SGHVS and CDR2 FQNEAQ. The CDR3 DNA is TGTGCCAGCAGCTTAAACACCCCGGGGACTGGAACACCCCTCCACTTT. As protein: CASSLNTPGTGTPLHF.

The CDR3 sequence: CASSLVAEVSSPLHF. CDR3 nucleotides: TGCGCCAGCAGCTTGGTGGCGGAAGTAAGTTCACCCCTCCACTTT. The chain uses TRBV5-1 and TRBJ1-6; no definite D call. V was pared by 0 bases and J by 9 bases, with 13 bases between. Germline V lookup: CDR1 SGHRS, CDR2 YFSETQ. This CDR3 is built from 15 residues.

The rearrangement uses TRBV6-2 or TRBV6-3 and TRBJ2-7, with 9 bases matching TRBD1. This CDR3 is built from 14 residues. The germline V gene has CDR1 MNHEY and CDR2 SVGEGT. V dropped 11 bases and J dropped 5; count of bases not matched to a gene: 13. CDR3 in DNA: TGTGCCGGCTGCCAAGGACAGGGGTCCCACGAGCAGTACTTC. The encoded protein is CAGCQGQGSHEQYF.

V gene TRBV7-2 combines with J gene TRBJ1-2, with 7 bases aligning to TRBD1. The CDR3 is 13 residues long. Germline loops: CDR1 SGHTA, CDR2 FQGNSA. Unmatched junction bases numbered 10, after V lost 5 bases and J lost 10 bases. The CDR3 is CASSDGTERFYTF. The CDR3 DNA follows: TGTGCCAGCAGCGACGGGACAGAGAGATTCTACACCTTC.

The V gene is TRBV11-1, the J gene TRBJ2-3; TRBD1 matches at 9 bases. Germline CDR1 and CDR2: SGHAT and FQDESV (reference sequence). The CDR3 has 16 residues. V dropped 5 bases and J dropped 4; count of bases not matched to a gene: 10. The CDR3 here is CASSPAGRTGADTQYF. DNA for the CDR3: TGTGCCAGCAGCCCTGCGGGCAGGACAGGGGCAGATACGCAGTATTTT.

The genes are TRBV7-2 and TRBJ1-2, with D possibly TRBD1 on 5 matching bases. The CDR3 length is 12 residues. Trimming stripped 6 bases from V and 2 bases from J, with 7 bases between. CDR1 SGHTA and CDR2 FQGNSA come from the germline V gene. The DNA of the CDR3 is TGTGCCAGCAGTCGGGGGAACTATGGCTACACCTTC. This translates into CASSRGNYGYTF.

The table lists this clone with a few counts. The chain links TRBV7-8 to TRBJ2-7; the match to TRBD1 covers 10 bases. After removal of 2 bases from V and 3 bases from J, the junction contained 1 base not matched to a gene. CDR3 length equals 14 residues. Germline CDR1 is SGHVS and CDR2 is FQNEAQ. The CDR3 reads CASSLWDRGYEQYF. The CDR3 DNA sequence: TGTGCCAGCAGCTTATGGGACAGGGGCTACGAGCAGTACTTC. The full variable domain, its missing parts supplied by reference TRBV7-8 and TRBJ2-7, is GAGVSQSPRYKVAKRGQDVALRCDPISGHVSLFWYQQALGQGPEFLTYFQNEAQLDKSGLPSDRFFAERPEGSVSTLKIQRTQQEDSAVYLCASSLWDRGYEQYFGPGTRLTVT.